The text below deals with one T cell receptor (beta chain). The data were produced by immunoSEQ multiplex PCR, yet TCRdb's version contains in-frame clones alone and is incomplete. The sample carries more than 95,000 clones, 90% recorded once. The data stem from a study of T cell responses to AZD1222 COVID-19 vaccine. The source of this sequence is an adult in good health. This material consisted of peripheral blood, taken on day 0 of AZD1222 vaccination.

CDR3 DNA: TGTGCCAGCAGCTCCAATCCCGACACTGAAGCTTTCTTT. It is translated as CASSSNPDTEAFF. This chain links TRBV7-2 with TRBJ1-1; no clear D. V lost 4 bases to trimming and J lost 3 bases, with 9 bases between them. The CDR3 covers 13 residues. The germline V gene has CDR1 SGHTA and CDR2 FQGNSA.